The 15 T cell receptor beta chains listed next were all sequenced from one sample in a study of response to subunit inactivated influenza vaccine. TCRdb used MiXCR to reprocess the RT-PCR reads, holding one entry per CDR3 protein. The table has more than 600,000 distinct CDR3 sequences, 18% seen once. Material: PBMCs from blood, obtained around 5 days after vaccination. These TCRs come from a man aged 45-65 years who received an inactivated influenza vaccine.

This clonotype was recorded a few times. This rearrangement joins TRBV12-3 or TRBV12-4 to TRBJ2-5; either TRBD1 or TRBD2 may supply D (5 bases each). The CDR3 contains 14 residues. V was pared by 2 bases and J by 5 bases, with 12 bases between. The CDR3 DNA sequence: TGTGCCAGCAGTTTAAGAGGGACCGGGGAGACCCAGTACTTC. Translating it yields CASSLRGTGETQYF.

The genes are TRBV7-2 and TRBJ2-7, with no clear D. The germline V gene encodes CDR1 SGHTA and CDR2 FQGNSA. The CDR3 consists of 14 residues. The V gene lost 5 bases and the J gene lost 7 bases, with 18 bases spanning the gap. The CDR3 nucleotides are TGTGCCAGCAGCCCCCAACACTGGGTGGGGGAGCAGTACTTC. It yields the protein CASSPQHWVGEQYF.

The table lists this clonotype with a few counts. V usage is TRBV28 and J usage is TRBJ2-5; either TRBD1 or TRBD2 may fit D (5 bases each). Trimming left V 6 bases short and J 1 base short, with 15 bases between. The germline V gene encodes CDR1 MDHEN and CDR2 SYDVKM. The CDR3 totals 15 residues. The CDR3 loop is CASRPPSGTQETQYF. CDR3 in DNA: TGTGCCAGCAGACCGCCCTCCGGGACCCAAGAGACCCAGTACTTC.

This clonotype showed up just a few times. The chain couples TRBV14 to TRBJ2-1; D is undetermined. CDR1 and CDR2 from the germline V gene are SGHDN and FVKESK. The V end lost 0 bases, the J end lost 6 bases, and 12 bases lay between the germline ends. The CDR3 spans 15 residues. The CDR3 reads CASSQENLVINEQFF. DNA of the CDR3: TGTGCCAGCAGCCAAGAGAACCTAGTCATCAATGAGCAGTTCTTC.

In this sample, this clonotype turned up many times. The J gene is TRBJ2-3, the V gene TRBV20-1; unclear D gene. V lost 6 bases to trimming and J lost 0 bases, with 10 bases between them. The CDR3 has 13 residues. Germline-derived CDR1 and CDR2 are DFQATT and SNEGSKA (reference sequence). CDR3 DNA: TGCAGTGCCTCATGGGCTAGCACAGATACGCAGTATTTT. Translated: CSASWASTDTQYF.

This clonotype has just a few counts. The rearrangement uses TRBV4-2 and TRBJ1-2, with unresolved D. Trimming pared 10 bases from V and 7 bases from J, leaving 19 bases between. Germline V lookup: CDR1 LGHNA, CDR2 YNFKEQ. This CDR3 contains 13 residues. CDR3 coding DNA: TGTGCCATGGGCCCCGGGCTCCTCTGTGGCTACACCTTC. It yields the protein CAMGPGLLCGYTF.

V gene TRBV20-1 combines with J gene TRBJ2-7, with 11 bases fitting TRBD1. This CDR3 comprises 14 residues. After removal of 3 bases from V and 4 bases from J, the junction contained 5 bases not matched to a gene. Germline CDR1 and CDR2: DFQATT and SNEGSKA (reference sequence). The CDR3 DNA reads as TGCAGTGCTAGGGCGGACAGGGGGCTATACGAGCAGTACTTC. Protein product: CSARADRGLYEQYF.

The chain couples TRBV6-1 to TRBJ2-1; TRBD2 aligns across 9 bases. J gave up 2 bases and V 6 bases, and 5 bases lay outside the gene matches. Germline CDR1 MNHNS, CDR2 SASEGT. The CDR3 has 15 residues. CDR3 nucleotides: TGTGCCAGCAGCAGCGGGAGGAACACCTACAATGAGCAGTTCTTC. Its translation: CASSSGRNTYNEQFF.

This clonotype was counted between two and nine times. The chain employs TRBV5-1 and TRBJ2-1, with 7 nucleotides matching TRBD2. In germline, CDR1 is SGHRS, CDR2 YFSETQ. This CDR3 has 15 residues. With V trimmed by 4 bases and J by 0 bases, 4 bases remained unmatched. The CDR3 DNA sequence: TGCGCCAGCAGCGCTAGCGGTTTCTCCTACAATGAGCAGTTCTTC. This translates into CASSASGFSYNEQFF. The variable domain in full, completed from reference TRBV5-1 and TRBJ2-1, reads KAGVTQTPRYLIKTRGQQVTLSCSPISGHRSVSWYQQTPGQGLQFLFEYFSETQRNKGNFPGRFSGRQFSNSRSEMNVSTLELGDSALYLCASSASGFSYNEQFFGPGTRLTVL.

The chain recombines TRBV6-1 with TRBJ1-1, with 7 bases matching TRBD1. Germline-derived CDR1 and CDR2 are MNHNS and SASEGT. The V gene end was trimmed by 5 bases and the J gene end by 3 bases; junction bases not matched to a gene: 9. CDR3 length equals 15 residues. CDR3 in DNA: TGTGCCAGCAGTCCTTCCGACAGGGAAGACACTGAAGCTTTCTTT. Translated: CASSPSDREDTEAFF.

This clonotype has a count of ten or more. This chain uses TRBV20-1 with TRBJ1-1, with D perhaps matching TRBD1 (5 bases). V shed 6 bases and J shed 5 bases, with 22 bases lying between them. Germline loops: CDR1 DFQATT, CDR2 SNEGSKA (reference sequence). CDR3 length equals 15 residues. In DNA form, the CDR3 reads TGCAGTGCGAGTCGACGATGGTCAGCAGGGACTGAAGCTTTCTTT. It codes for CSASRRWSAGTEAFF.

The J gene is TRBJ2-5, the V gene TRBV9, with 8 bases that match TRBD1. Germline V gives CDR1 SGDLS, CDR2 YYNGEE. V was clipped by 1 base and J by 5 bases; unmatched bases: 7. The length of the CDR3 is 15 residues. The CDR3 DNA sequence: TGTGCCAGCAGCGTATTGGGACAGGAGCACGAGACCCAGTACTTC. Amino acid sequence: CASSVLGQEHETQYF. The variable domain in full, with the rest retrieved from reference TRBV9 and TRBJ2-5, is DSGVTQTPKHLITATGQRVTLRCSPRSGDLSVYWYQQSLDQGLQFLIQYYNGEERAKGNILERFSAQQFPDLHSELNLSSLELGDSALYFCASSVLGQEHETQYFGPGTRLLVL.

This chain uses TRBV29-1 with TRBJ1-2, with TRBD1 as a possible D gene (5 bases). Trimming removed 6 bases at V and 4 bases at J, with 18 bases between. Germline CDR1 and CDR2: SQVTM and ANQGSEA. This CDR3 is built from 14 residues. CDR3 coding DNA: TGCAGCGTCGAGGCAAGTCAGGGAGGCTATGGCTACACCTTC. This translates into CSVEASQGGYGYTF.

This clonotype was recorded many times. The chain uses TRBV5-5 and TRBJ2-1; D is possibly TRBD2 (6 bases). The CDR3 contains 14 residues. The germline gives CDR1 SGHKS, CDR2 YYEKEE (reference sequence). Trimming left V 4 bases short and J 6 bases short, with 14 bases between. The CDR3 here is CASSQPAGRNEQFF. The CDR3 DNA sequence: TGTGCCAGCAGCCAGCCGGCGGGGCGCAATGAGCAGTTCTTC.

This clonotype was counted many times. The V call is TRBV7-9, the J call TRBJ2-1, with D possibly being TRBD2 (5 bases). Trimming removed 9 bases at V and 6 bases at J, with 12 bases between. There are 12 residues in the CDR3. Per the germline V gene, CDR1 is SEHNR and CDR2 is FQNEAQ (reference sequence). For the CDR3, the DNA is TGTGCCAGTAGTAACAGCGGCAATGAGCAGTTCTTC. Protein product: CASSNSGNEQFF.